Included here is one T cell receptor (beta chain) sequence, with context. This clone is a singleton in its sample. Its specific antigen is unknown. Base quality data are lacking; no much larger clone is found one base away. Library construction relied on the immunoSEQ multiplex PCR assay. TCRdb stores this immuneACCESS table with in-frame sequences only. Part of the clones is absent; in the studies checked, under half of the shortfall reflects unresolved V genes, and no reason is known for the rest. The sample table shows 52,000 or so clones, and around 90% are seen once. The top ten constitute around 0.25% of the sample. These data originate in a study of T cell changes during pregnancy in multiple sclerosis (dated by TCRdb to about 2019). For the study in its entirety: In women with multiple sclerosis, the researchers looked at how the T cell repertoire shifted as pregnancy progressed.

V drops 4 bases and J drops 0 bases, leaving 9 bases in between. There are 15 amino acids in the CDR3, from cysteine to phenylalanine inclusive. The sequence is cut down to CDR3 DNA, 45 bases in frame from base 1. CDR1 and CDR2 (LNHDA, SQIVND) derive from the germline V gene (reference sequence). The specimen was CD4+ T cells from peripheral blood mononuclear cells, collected in the second trimester of pregnancy. Here the chain combines TRBV19 and TRBJ1-4, and possibly TRBD1, on 5 matching bases. This TCR came from a female donor with multiple sclerosis, enrolled in a pregnancy study. The nucleotide sequence is given as TGTGCCAGTAGTAGGACAAGTGCAACTAATGAAAAACTGTTTTTT. Its coded protein is CASSRTSATNEKLFF.